Following are 26 T cell receptor beta chains from one sample sequenced in a study of OX40 agonist ivuxolimab in advanced cancers. Method: immunoSEQ multiplex PCR; TCRdb's copy keeps in-frame clones and lacks some. The sample lists some 150,000 clones, 90% occurring once. Here the sequenced sample was CD4+ or CD8+ T cells sorted from blood, taken in a trial of the OX40 agonist ivuxolimab. The receptors shown here come from an adult with an advanced solid tumor such as melanoma, head and neck, liver or kidney cancer.

This rearrangement joins TRBV6-1 to TRBJ1-5; D unclear. The germline V gene encodes CDR1 MNHNS and CDR2 SASEGT. V was trimmed by 2 bases and J by 3 bases, leaving 11 bases between them. The CDR3 extends over 15 amino acids. The CDR3 sequence is CASSEPVAYNQPQHF. The CDR3 nucleotides read TGTGCCAGCAGTGAACCCGTAGCCTACAATCAGCCCCAGCATTTT.

The genes are TRBV6-1 and TRBJ2-7, with 8 bases that match TRBD2. Germline V CDR1 and CDR2: MNHNS, SASEGT. The junction had 9 bases not matched to a gene; V was cut back by 0 bases and J by 2 bases. The CDR3 extends over 17 amino acids. CDR3 coding DNA: TGTGCCAGCAGTGAAGCGCTTCGGGGGACTAGGACCTACGAGCAGTACTTC. Translating gives CASSEALRGTRTYEQYF.

The chain links TRBV11-2 to TRBJ2-6; 11 nucleotides agree with TRBD2. Germline V gene sequence: CDR1 SGHAT, CDR2 FQNNGV. This CDR3 region has 17 residues. The J segment lost 0 bases and the V segment lost 7 bases, leaving 5 bases of the junction unmatched. The CDR3 DNA reads as TGTGCCAGCACCGTTAGCGGGAGGGCCTCTGGGGCCAACGTCCTGACTTTC. Encoded protein: CASTVSGRASGANVLTF.

The J gene is TRBJ2-3, the V gene TRBV5-4; TRBD2 matches at 8 bases. The CDR3 has 16 residues. Per germline, CDR1 SGHNT and CDR2 YYREEE (reference sequence). The ends lost 1 base at V and 6 bases at J; junction bases unmatched: 10. Here the CDR3 reads CASSLSGREGRDTQYF. The CDR3 DNA reads as TGTGCCAGCAGCTTGAGCGGGAGAGAGGGTAGGGATACGCAGTATTTT.

The rearrangement links TRBV19 to TRBJ2-7; tentatively, D is TRBD2 (5 bases). CDR1 is LNHDA, CDR2 SQIVND, per germline (reference sequence). The CDR3 covers 15 residues. Trimming removed 4 bases from V and 3 bases from J, with 16 bases in between. CDR3 in amino acids: CASSNPALANYEQYF. The CDR3 DNA sequence: TGTGCCAGTAGTAACCCGGCCCTAGCAAACTACGAGCAGTACTTC.

J is TRBJ1-1 and V is TRBV6-4; D is possibly TRBD1 (6 bases). This CDR3 is 14 amino acids long. Trimming removed 6 bases from V and 5 bases from J, with 16 bases in between. Germline CDR1 reads MRHNA; CDR2 reads SNTAGT. The CDR3 region is CASRVQGGVTEAFF. The CDR3 nucleotides read TGTGCCAGCAGGGTACAGGGTGGGGTGACTGAAGCTTTCTTT.

The chain has TRBV10-3 and TRBJ2-3; TRBD2 agrees at 9 bases. Germline CDR1 and CDR2: ENHRY and SYGVKD. The CDR3 covers 17 residues. V dropped 5 bases and J dropped 4; count of bases not matched to a gene: 13. CDR3 sequence reads: CAISPALAGEGADTQYF. The CDR3, as DNA: TGTGCCATCAGTCCGGCCTTAGCGGGAGAAGGCGCAGATACGCAGTATTTT.

The chain recombines TRBV7-6 with TRBJ2-1, with TRBD1 matching 8 bases. The CDR3 sequence is 15 residues long. The germline V gene has CDR1 SGHVS and CDR2 FNYEAQ. Unmatched junction bases numbered 8, after V lost 1 base and J lost 9 bases. The CDR3 spells CASSLEQGAQSEQFF. CDR3 DNA: TGTGCCAGCAGCTTAGAGCAGGGGGCGCAGAGTGAGCAGTTCTTC. The full variable domain, rest sourced from reference TRBV7-6 and TRBJ2-1, is GAGVSQSPRYKVTKRGQDVALRCDPISGHVSLYWYRQALGQGPEFLTYFNYEAQQDKSGLPNDRFSAERPEGSISTLTIQRTEQRDSAMYRCASSLEQGAQSEQFFGPGTRLTVL.

This chain joins TRBV5-1 and TRBJ2-2, with D possibly matching TRBD1 (5 bases). The CDR3 is 17 residues long. V gave up 2 bases and J gave up 5 bases, with 19 bases separating them. Germline CDR1 reads SGHRS; CDR2 reads YFSETQ. In nucleotides, the CDR3 is TGCGCCAGCAGCTTACGAGTTTCGGACAACCCAACCGGGGAGCTGTTTTTT. Its protein product is CASSLRVSDNPTGELFF. Full variable domain (missing parts from reference TRBV5-1 and TRBJ2-2): KAGVTQTPRYLIKTRGQQVTLSCSPISGHRSVSWYQQTPGQGLQFLFEYFSETQRNKGNFPGRFSGRQFSNSRSEMNVSTLELGDSALYLCASSLRVSDNPTGELFFGEGSRLTVL.

This chain links TRBV29-1 with TRBJ2-3, with D possibly TRBD1 on 6 matching bases. This CDR3 is built from 15 residues. From germline, CDR1 is SQVTM and CDR2 ANQGSEA. The V gene lost 0 bases and the J gene lost 4 bases, with 14 bases spanning the gap. CDR3 residues: CSVEEVWAGADTQYF. The CDR3, as DNA: TGCAGCGTTGAAGAGGTGTGGGCAGGGGCAGATACGCAGTATTTT.

The gene calls are TRBV5-8 and TRBJ2-2; D is undetermined. The CDR3 runs to 16 residues. V shed 0 bases and J shed 0 bases, with 9 bases lying between them. Germline V gene sequence: CDR1 SGHTS, CDR2 YDEGEE. The CDR3 nucleotides read TGTGCCAGCAGCTTGGGAGGACGCACGAACACCGGGGAGCTGTTTTTT. Amino acids: CASSLGGRTNTGELFF.

The chain uses TRBV9 and TRBJ2-2, with D unresolved. This CDR3 is built from 13 residues. CDR1 SGDLS and CDR2 YYNGEE come from the germline V gene. V was trimmed by 0 bases and J by 5 bases, leaving 5 bases between them. CDR3 amino acids: CASSVGWTGELFF. CDR3 in DNA: TGTGCCAGCAGCGTAGGGTGGACCGGGGAGCTGTTTTTT. The complete variable domain, with remaining parts taken from reference TRBV9 and TRBJ2-2, reads DSGVTQTPKHLITATGQRVTLRCSPRSGDLSVYWYQQSLDQGLQFLIQYYNGEERAKGNILERFSAQQFPDLHSELNLSSLELGDSALYFCASSVGWTGELFFGEGSRLTVL.

This clone was seen just once. The chain couples TRBV18 to TRBJ2-1; TRBD2 matches 11 bases. The CDR3 runs to 15 residues. CDR1 KGHSH and CDR2 LQKENI come from the germline V gene. Unmatched junction bases numbered 9, after V lost 6 bases and J lost 8 bases. The CDR3 sequence: CASSRTSGSTDEQFF. As DNA, the CDR3 is TGTGCCAGCTCCCGCACTAGCGGGAGCACAGATGAGCAGTTCTTC.

This chain joins TRBV5-6 and TRBJ2-2; possible D gene TRBD2, 5 bases. Trimming removed 4 bases from V and 6 bases from J, with 16 bases in between. CDR3 size: 15 residues. Germline lookup yields CDR1 SGHDT and CDR2 YYEEEE. As DNA, the CDR3 is TGTGCCAGCAGCGGCGACGCGGGCACCGCCGGGGAGCTGTTTTTT. As protein: CASSGDAGTAGELFF.

This chain joins TRBV6-6 and TRBJ2-1, with D possibly TRBD2 on 5 matching bases. The CDR3 covers 14 residues. The V gene lost 6 bases and the J gene lost 3 bases, with 12 bases spanning the gap. In germline, CDR1 is MNHNY, CDR2 SVGAGI (reference sequence). The CDR3 here is CASRSTSNYNEQFF. The CDR3 DNA is TGTGCCAGCAGAAGCACTAGTAACTACAATGAGCAGTTCTTC.

The V and J genes are TRBV28 and TRBJ1-4, with 9 positions matching TRBD1. Germline V gene lookup returns CDR1 MDHEN and CDR2 SYDVKM. The junction had 7 bases not matched to a gene; V was cut back by 3 bases and J by 8 bases. The CDR3 consists of 15 residues. This CDR3 is CASSFPRTGVEKLFF. CDR3 DNA sequence: TGTGCCAGCAGTTTCCCCCGGACAGGGGTCGAAAAACTGTTTTTT.

The chain has TRBV9 and TRBJ1-1; TRBD1 agrees at 10 bases. The CDR3 has 14 amino acids. Germline V gives CDR1 SGDLS, CDR2 YYNGEE. After removal of 3 bases from V and 6 bases from J, the junction contained 5 bases not matched to a gene. CDR3 protein: CASSAGQGTPEAFF. The CDR3 nucleotides read TGTGCCAGCAGCGCGGGACAGGGGACGCCTGAAGCTTTCTTT.

This clone was seen once. One junction end disagrees with the germline gene, perhaps due to a read error. The rearrangement uses TRBV7-9 and TRBJ1-1; D is uncertain. The CDR3 runs to 14 residues. The germline CDR1 and CDR2 sequences are SEHNR and FQNEAQ (reference sequence). Here the CDR3 DNA reads TGTGCCAGCAACTTAGTAGGCTCGAACACTGAAGCTTTCTTT. Translated, it gives CASNLVGSNTEAFF. Looking up the rest from reference TRBV7-9 and TRBJ1-1 gives the full variable domain: DTGVSQNPRHKITKRGQNVTFRCDPISEHNRLYWYRQTLGQGPEFLTYFQNEAQLEKSRLLSDRFSAERPKGSFSTLEIQRTEQGDSAMYLCASNLVGSNTEAFFGQGTRLTVV.

The J gene is TRBJ2-3, the V gene TRBV6-4; no definite D call. Germline assignment: CDR1 MRHNA and CDR2 SNTAGT. V lost 6 bases to trimming and J lost 2 bases, with 12 bases between them. The CDR3 has 14 residues. In DNA, the CDR3 is TGTGCCAGCAGCCAGGCGCTGACCACAGATACGCAGTATTTT. Amino acids: CASSQALTTDTQYF.

This clone was recorded only once. V usage is TRBV6-1 and J usage is TRBJ2-7; no definite D call. Per germline, CDR1 MNHNS and CDR2 SASEGT. The V gene lost 6 bases and the J gene lost 3 bases, with 6 bases spanning the gap. The CDR3 contains 11 residues. The CDR3 nucleotides read TGTGCCAGCAGGGTTAACTACGAGCAGTACTTC. Amino acids: CASRVNYEQYF.

The V and J genes are TRBV4-1 and TRBJ2-3; D possibly corresponds to TRBD1 (5 bases). V was cut by 4 bases and J by 2 bases, with 10 bases left in between. The CDR3 extends over 14 amino acids. Per the germline V gene, CDR1 is MGHRA and CDR2 is YSYEKL. The CDR3 sequence is CASSRGGYTDTQYF. The CDR3 bases are TGCGCCAGCAGCCGGGGCGGCTACACAGATACGCAGTATTTT.

The chain carries TRBV28 and TRBJ2-1; possible D gene TRBD2, 7 bases. This CDR3 is 16 amino acids long. The ends were cut back, 2 bases at V and 0 bases at J, with 11 bases in the middle. Germline loops: CDR1 MDHEN, CDR2 SYDVKM. CDR3: CASSLGGGGSYNEQFF. DNA of the CDR3: TGTGCCAGCAGTTTAGGGGGAGGGGGCTCCTACAATGAGCAGTTCTTC.

The rearrangement links TRBV6-1 to TRBJ2-7, with D perhaps matching TRBD1 (5 bases). Trimming shortened V by 6 bases and J by 2 bases, and 11 bases separated the two germline ends. The CDR3 loop spans 13 amino acids. Germline assignment: CDR1 MNHNS and CDR2 SASEGT. CDR3 in amino acids: CASRSGQAYEQYF. The DNA of the CDR3 is TGTGCCAGCAGATCCGGACAAGCCTACGAGCAGTACTTC.

The V call is TRBV7-2, the J call TRBJ2-7; TRBD2 aligns across 7 bases. The V segment lost 3 bases and the J segment 2 bases; nucleotides outside the gene matches: 4. This CDR3 contains 14 residues. Germline V lookup: CDR1 SGHTA, CDR2 FQGNSA. This CDR3 is CASSLTSSTYEQYF. CDR3 DNA: TGTGCCAGCAGCTTGACTAGCAGTACCTACGAGCAGTACTTC.

The chain carries TRBV9 and TRBJ1-1; D is possibly TRBD1 (5 bases). V shed 0 bases and J shed 5 bases, with 8 bases lying between them. CDR1 is SGDLS, CDR2 YYNGEE, per germline. The CDR3 loop spans 13 amino acids. CDR3 sequence (DNA): TGTGCCAGCAGCGTAGGCAGGGTAACTGAAGCTTTCTTT. Protein sequence: CASSVGRVTEAFF.

This clone was seen just once. The chain joins TRBV29-1 to TRBJ1-1; D is uncertain. This CDR3 comprises 12 residues. Germline CDR1 and CDR2: SQVTM and ANQGSEA. The V gene lost 8 bases and the J gene lost 5 bases, with 15 bases spanning the gap. CDR3 in DNA: TGCAGCCTTGGCTTAGTGGGGACTGAAGCTTTCTTT. Translating gives CSLGLVGTEAFF.